This TCR beta chain was found in a study of blood T cell repertoires in COVID-19 (dated by TCRdb to 2020 to 2021). About the full investigation: The collaborator samples originated in the United States, Italy and Spain and spanned the acute and convalescent phases of COVID-19. Samples were obtained from the ongoing ImmuneRACE study (first 160 participants) and from over 1,000 subjects provided by 6 global collaborators. A de-identified subject ID, COVID-19 status, age in years and sex were almost always included in the sample metadata. The repertoires were made available in a free public database intended to serve as a resource for research on the immune response to SARS-CoV-2. The material from the prospective study consisted of cDNA or gDNA derived from T cells, B-cell-depleted T cells, or PBMCs. Deeply sampled blood TCRbeta repertoires from subjects exposed to, actively infected with, or recovered from COVID-19 were included in the dataset. Where HLA class I and class II types were available, the types were taken from metadata supplied by the sample provider, not from assay-based typing. Beyond this particular receptor, the publication reports: The amount of clinical and demographic metadata varied by source and participant and was provided uncurated.

The immunoSEQ Assay, a bias-controlled multiplex PCR, was used to amplify TCRbeta CDR3 regions from genomic DNA. As for the original processing: Within the assay, amplification of reference gene primers was used to estimate how many nucleated cells each sample contained. Sequence reads were collapsed and filtered to measure the absolute abundance of every unique TCRbeta CDR3 rearrangement. For each sample, productive Simpson clonality was calculated as the square root of Simpson's diversity index across productive rearrangements. This immuneACCESS table, as held by TCRdb, lists in-frame sequences with V and J called but not all clones. Of the missing ones, under half trace to an unresolved V gene in checked studies; the others have no known cause. From that table come the V and J calls and clone size; the DNA was used to work out D and trimming. This sample holds more than 85,000 clones; 80% to 95% were observed only once. The ten top clones hold under 2% of the sample.

One collaborating source in Seattle enrolled patients while the patients were actively infected and followed the patients over time throughout the course of disease. The collaborating institutions used their own protocols to collect whole blood in K2EDTA tubes. For TCRbeta analysis, collaborators shipped samples in one of three forms: frozen whole blood, isolated PBMCs, or DNA extracted from either of those sample types. Including the terminal cysteine and phenylalanine, the CDR3 comprises 14 residues. This entry keeps only the CDR3 DNA: 42 bases, framed from base 1. From the germline V gene, CDR1 is MNHEY and CDR2 is SVGEGT. Trimming costs V 5 bases and J 0 bases, and their ends lie 8 bases apart. A remark on this clone: Its antigen remains undetermined. Base qualities are missing; no much larger clone stands one base away.

The specimen sequenced was peripheral blood. This TCR derives from a woman between 45 and 65 years old with COVID-19, enrolled during active disease. The chain joins TRBV6-2 or TRBV6-3 to TRBJ2-1; the D gene cannot be named for sure. The CDR3 region: CASSTLGSYNEQFF. The bases read TGTGCCAGCAGTACCCTAGGCTCCTACAATGAGCAGTTCTTC.